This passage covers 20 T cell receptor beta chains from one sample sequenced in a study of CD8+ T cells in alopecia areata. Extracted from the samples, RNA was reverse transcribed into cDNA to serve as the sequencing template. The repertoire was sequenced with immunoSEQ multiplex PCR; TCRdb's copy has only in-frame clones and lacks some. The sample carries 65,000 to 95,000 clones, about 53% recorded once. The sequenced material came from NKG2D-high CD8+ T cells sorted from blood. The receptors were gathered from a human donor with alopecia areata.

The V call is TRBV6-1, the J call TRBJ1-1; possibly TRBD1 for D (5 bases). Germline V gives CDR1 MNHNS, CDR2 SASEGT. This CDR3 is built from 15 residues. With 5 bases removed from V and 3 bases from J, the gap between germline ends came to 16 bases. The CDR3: CASSSAPGRDTEAFF. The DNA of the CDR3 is TGTGCCAGCAGTAGTGCCCCAGGGAGGGACACTGAAGCTTTCTTT.

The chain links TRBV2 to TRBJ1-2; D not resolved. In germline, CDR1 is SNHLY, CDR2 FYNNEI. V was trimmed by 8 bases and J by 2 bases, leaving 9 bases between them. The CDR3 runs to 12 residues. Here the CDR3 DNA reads TGTGCCAGCGAGACACCAAACTATGGCTACACCTTC. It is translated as CASETPNYGYTF. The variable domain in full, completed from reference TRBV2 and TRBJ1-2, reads EPEVTQTPSHQVTQMGQEVILRCVPISNHLYFYWYRQILGQKVEFLVSFYNNEISEKSEIFDDQFSVERPDGSNFTLKIRSTKLEDSAMYFCASETPNYGYTFGSGTRLTVV.

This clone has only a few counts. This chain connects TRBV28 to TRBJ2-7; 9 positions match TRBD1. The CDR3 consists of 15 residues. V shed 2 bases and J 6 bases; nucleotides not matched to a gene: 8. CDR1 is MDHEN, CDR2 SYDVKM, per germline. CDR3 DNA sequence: TGTGCCAGCAGTTTAAAGGGACAGGGAGCAGCCGAGCAGTACTTC. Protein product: CASSLKGQGAAEQYF.

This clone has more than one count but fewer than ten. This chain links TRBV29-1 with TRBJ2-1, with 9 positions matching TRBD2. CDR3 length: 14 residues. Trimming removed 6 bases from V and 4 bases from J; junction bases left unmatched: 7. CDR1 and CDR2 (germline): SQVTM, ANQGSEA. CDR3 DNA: TGCAGCGTCGATACTAGCGGGCCTTACAATGAGCAGTTCTTC. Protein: CSVDTSGPYNEQFF.

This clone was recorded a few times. The CDR3 spells CSVEDSLGQGNEQYF. Here the CDR3 DNA reads TGCAGCGTTGAAGATTCGCTTGGACAGGGTAACGAGCAGTACTTC. The chain combines TRBV29-1 with TRBJ2-7; TRBD1 aligns across 8 bases. The CDR3 sequence is 15 residues long. With 0 bases clipped from V and 5 bases from J, the junction kept 9 bases outside the gene matches. Per the germline V gene, CDR1 is SQVTM and CDR2 is ANQGSEA.

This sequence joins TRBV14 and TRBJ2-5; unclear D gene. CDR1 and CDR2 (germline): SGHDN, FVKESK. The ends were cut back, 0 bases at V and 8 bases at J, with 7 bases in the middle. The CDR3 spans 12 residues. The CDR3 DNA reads TGTGCCAGCAGCCAAGATGCCGGTACCCAGTACTTC. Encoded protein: CASSQDAGTQYF.

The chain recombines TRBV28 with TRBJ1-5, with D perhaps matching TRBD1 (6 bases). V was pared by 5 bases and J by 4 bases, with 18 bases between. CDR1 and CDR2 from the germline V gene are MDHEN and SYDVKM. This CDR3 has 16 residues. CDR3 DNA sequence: TGTGCCAGCAGTCCGGCTCGGGGGGCTAGGAATCAGCCCCAGCATTTT. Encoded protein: CASSPARGARNQPQHF. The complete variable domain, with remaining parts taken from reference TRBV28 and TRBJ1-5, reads DVKVTQSSRYLVKRTGEKVFLECVQDMDHENMFWYRQDPGLGLRLIYFSYDVKMKEKGDIPEGYSVSREKKERFSLILESASTNQTSMYLCASSPARGARNQPQHFGDGTRLSIL.

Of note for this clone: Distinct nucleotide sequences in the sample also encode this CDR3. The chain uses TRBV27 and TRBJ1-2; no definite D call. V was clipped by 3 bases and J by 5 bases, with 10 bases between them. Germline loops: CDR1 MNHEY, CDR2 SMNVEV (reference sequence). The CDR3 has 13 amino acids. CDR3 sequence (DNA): TGTGCCAGCAGTTTTGGAAGGGCGTATGGCTACACCTTC. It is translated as CASSFGRAYGYTF.

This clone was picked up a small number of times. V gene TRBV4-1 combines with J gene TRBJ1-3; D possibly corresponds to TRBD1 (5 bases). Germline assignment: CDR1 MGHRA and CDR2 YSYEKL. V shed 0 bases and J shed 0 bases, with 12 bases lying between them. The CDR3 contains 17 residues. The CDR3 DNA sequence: TGCGCCAGCAGCCAAGAAGCAGGGCAACGCTCTGGAAACACCATATATTTT. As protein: CASSQEAGQRSGNTIYF.

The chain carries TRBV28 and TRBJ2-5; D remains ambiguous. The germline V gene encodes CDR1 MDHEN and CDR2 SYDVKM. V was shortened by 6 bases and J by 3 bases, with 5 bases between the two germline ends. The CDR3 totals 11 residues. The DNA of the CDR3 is TGTGCCAGCAGGGGGAAAGAGACCCAGTACTTC. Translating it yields CASRGKETQYF.

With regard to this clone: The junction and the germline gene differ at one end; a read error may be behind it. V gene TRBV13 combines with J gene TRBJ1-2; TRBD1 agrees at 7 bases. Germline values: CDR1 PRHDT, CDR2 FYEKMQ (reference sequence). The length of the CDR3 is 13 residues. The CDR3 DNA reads TGTGCCAGCAGCCTAGGACAGGACTATGGCTACACCTTC. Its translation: CASSLGQDYGYTF.

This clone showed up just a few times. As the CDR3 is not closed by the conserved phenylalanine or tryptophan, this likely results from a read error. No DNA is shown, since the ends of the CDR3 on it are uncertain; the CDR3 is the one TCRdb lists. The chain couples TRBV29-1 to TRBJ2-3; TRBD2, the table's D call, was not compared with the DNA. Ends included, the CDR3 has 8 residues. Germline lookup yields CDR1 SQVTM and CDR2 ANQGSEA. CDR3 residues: CSVPGTTP.

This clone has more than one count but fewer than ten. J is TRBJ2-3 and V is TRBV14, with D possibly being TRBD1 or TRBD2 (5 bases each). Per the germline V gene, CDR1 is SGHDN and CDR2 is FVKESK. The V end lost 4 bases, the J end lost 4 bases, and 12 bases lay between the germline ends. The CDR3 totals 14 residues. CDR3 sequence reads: CASSLWDGSDTQYF. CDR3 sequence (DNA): TGTGCCAGCAGCCTCTGGGACGGATCAGATACGCAGTATTTT.

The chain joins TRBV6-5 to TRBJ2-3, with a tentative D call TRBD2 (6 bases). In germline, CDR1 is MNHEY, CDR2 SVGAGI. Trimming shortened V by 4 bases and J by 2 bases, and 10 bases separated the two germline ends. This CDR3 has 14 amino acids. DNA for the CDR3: TGTGCCAGCAGTTCGGGACTTGACACAGATACGCAGTATTTT. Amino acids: CASSSGLDTDTQYF.

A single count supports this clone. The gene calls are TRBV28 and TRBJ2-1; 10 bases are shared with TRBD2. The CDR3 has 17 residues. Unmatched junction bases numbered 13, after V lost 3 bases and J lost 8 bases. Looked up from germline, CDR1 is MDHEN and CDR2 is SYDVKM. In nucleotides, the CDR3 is TGTGCCAGCAGTTTTCCCCTCGATGGACTAGCGGCGGATGAGCAGTTCTTC. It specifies CASSFPLDGLAADEQFF.

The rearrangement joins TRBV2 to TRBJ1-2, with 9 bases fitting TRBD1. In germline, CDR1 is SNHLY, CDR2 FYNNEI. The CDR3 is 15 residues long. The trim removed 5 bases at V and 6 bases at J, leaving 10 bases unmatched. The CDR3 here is CASSHRWTGENGYTF. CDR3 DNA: TGTGCCAGCAGTCATCGCTGGACAGGGGAAAATGGCTACACCTTC. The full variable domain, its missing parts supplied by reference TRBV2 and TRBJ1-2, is EPEVTQTPSHQVTQMGQEVILRCVPISNHLYFYWYRQILGQKVEFLVSFYNNEISEKSEIFDDQFSVERPDGSNFTLKIRSTKLEDSAMYFCASSHRWTGENGYTFGSGTRLTVV.

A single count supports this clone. CDR3 amino acids: CASSQVDRSYEQYF. CDR3 bases: TGTGCCAGCAGCCAAGTCGACAGGAGCTACGAGCAGTACTTC. This chain joins TRBV14 and TRBJ2-7; D might be TRBD1 (6 bases). CDR3 length equals 14 residues. Germline lookup yields CDR1 SGHDN and CDR2 FVKESK. Trimming stripped 1 base from V and 3 bases from J, with 10 bases between.

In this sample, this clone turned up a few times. As DNA, the CDR3 is TGCGCCAGCAGCAAGGTGGGGTCAGATGAGCAGTTCTTC. Protein: CASSKVGSDEQFF. This chain connects TRBV5-1 to TRBJ2-1; D not resolved. The CDR3 length is 13 residues. V was trimmed by 4 bases and J by 8 bases, leaving 13 bases between them. CDR1 SGHRS and CDR2 YFSETQ come from the germline V gene.

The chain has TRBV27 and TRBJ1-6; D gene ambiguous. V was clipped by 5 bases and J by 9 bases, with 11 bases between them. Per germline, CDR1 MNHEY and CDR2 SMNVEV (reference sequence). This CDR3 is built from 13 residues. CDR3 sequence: CASSPISGSPLHF. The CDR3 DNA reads TGTGCCAGCAGTCCAATAAGTGGTTCACCCCTCCACTTT.

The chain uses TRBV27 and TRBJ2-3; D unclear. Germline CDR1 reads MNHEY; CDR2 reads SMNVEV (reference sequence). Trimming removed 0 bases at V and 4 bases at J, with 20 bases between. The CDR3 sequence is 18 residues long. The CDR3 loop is CASSLSSTFRTDSDTQYF. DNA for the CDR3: TGTGCCAGCAGTTTATCGTCGACATTCCGGACCGATTCAGATACGCAGTATTTT.